This is a list of T cell receptor beta chains from one sample in a study of blood T cell repertoires in COVID-19. The assay was immunoSEQ multiplex PCR, and TCRdb's table has in-frame clones only and misses some. The top ten hold about 15% of the sample, which has around 79,000 clones, roughly 90% seen once. Sample: peripheral blood. The receptor set was obtained from a man between 65 and 85 years old with active or convalescent COVID-19. Each CDR3 is given with its conserved first and last residue. The order of the fields is CDR3 protein, V gene, J gene, D gene. The D gene is left open where the match is weak.

cdr3_aa: CASSEVAGAPGNTIYF
v_call: TRBV6-1
j_call: TRBJ1-3
d_call: NA

cdr3_aa: CASSPMGLAHTGELFF
v_call: TRBV18
j_call: TRBJ2-2
d_call: TRBD2

cdr3_aa: CATRDSGRYTDTQYF
v_call: TRBV15
j_call: TRBJ2-3
d_call: TRBD2

cdr3_aa: CASSPRLLGGNTEAFF
v_call: TRBV18
j_call: TRBJ1-1
d_call: NA

cdr3_aa: CASSPRTGYSGELFF
v_call: TRBV28
j_call: TRBJ2-2
d_call: TRBD1

cdr3_aa: CACERTEAFF
v_call: TRBV30
j_call: TRBJ1-1
d_call: NA

cdr3_aa: CASSLGTGAYYGYTF
v_call: TRBV18
j_call: TRBJ1-2
d_call: TRBD1

cdr3_aa: CASSARGGLIGGELFF
v_call: TRBV5-1
j_call: TRBJ2-2
d_call: NA

cdr3_aa: CASSVGAGGTSGNTIYF
v_call: TRBV9
j_call: TRBJ1-3
d_call: TRBD1

cdr3_aa: CATSREGQNEQYF
v_call: TRBV15
j_call: TRBJ2-7
d_call: TRBD2

cdr3_aa: CASSQARIYEQFF
v_call: TRBV27
j_call: TRBJ2-1
d_call: NA

cdr3_aa: CASSSNHQPQHF
v_call: TRBV12-3/TRBV12-4
j_call: TRBJ1-5
d_call: NA

cdr3_aa: CASSRTGSSYGYTF
v_call: TRBV3-1/TRBV3-2
j_call: TRBJ1-2
d_call: TRBD1

cdr3_aa: CASSLSPDSYDPYEQYF
v_call: TRBV27
j_call: TRBJ2-7
d_call: NA

cdr3_aa: CASSEISGSASSYNEQFF
v_call: TRBV5-4
j_call: TRBJ2-1
d_call: TRBD2